This is a list of T cell receptor beta chains from one sample in a study of T cell responses to AZD1222 COVID-19 vaccine. Produced via immunoSEQ multiplex PCR; TCRdb's table is partial and in-frame only. Of about 140,000 clones in the sample, just under 95% are singletons; the top ten hold approximately 5.4%. Material: peripheral blood, obtained on day 0 of AZD1222 vaccination. These receptors all stem from an adult in good health. CDR3s include the opening cysteine and the closing phenylalanine or tryptophan. A D gene is named only where the DNA matches it firmly. Not every row has a clone size; where given, it reads once, few, many or a size class.

CDR3 DNA	CDR3 protein	clone size	V gene	J gene	D gene
TGTGCCAGCAGCGTCTCGGACAGGCTGACTGAAGCTTTCTTT	CASSVSDRLTEAFF	-	TRBV9	TRBJ1-1	TRBD1
TGTGCCAGCAGCCAACGGGGGGGCGTGACAGATACGCAGTATTTT	CASSQRGGVTDTQYF	-	TRBV3-1/TRBV3-2	TRBJ2-3	TRBD2
TGTGCCAGCAGCAATGCCGTCGAGGCGAACACTGAAGCTTTCTTT	CASSNAVEANTEAFF	-	TRBV12-1	TRBJ1-1	-
TGTGCCAGCGGGATTTTAGCGGGGGGGAGTAATGAGCAGTTCTTC	CASGILAGGSNEQFF	-	TRBV28	TRBJ2-1	TRBD2
TGTGCCATCAAGGACGGGGCTACCACAGATACGCAGTATTTT	CAIKDGATTDTQYF	-	TRBV10-3	TRBJ2-3	-
TGTGCCAGCAGTCCCCATATTAGTCAGCCCCAGCATTTT	CASSPHISQPQHF	-	TRBV27	TRBJ1-5	-
TGTGCCAGCAGTGAATACTCGGGGTTGAGCTCCTACAATGAGCAGTTCTTC	CASSEYSGLSSYNEQFF	-	TRBV25-1	TRBJ2-1	-
TGTGCCACCAGTGGGGACCGACAGGGTGGAGATCAGCCCCAGCATTTT	CATSGDRQGGDQPQHF	-	TRBV24-1	TRBJ1-5	TRBD1
TGTGCCTCACCGAACACTGAAGCTTTCTTT	CASPNTEAFF	-	TRBV6-5	TRBJ1-1	-
TGCGCCAGCAGCTTAAGCGGGGATAGCAATCAGCCCCAGCATTTT	CASSLSGDSNQPQHF	-	TRBV5-1	TRBJ1-5	-
TGTGCCAGCAGCCAATCGGCAGGGGGCTATGGCTACACCTTC	CASSQSAGGYGYTF	-	TRBV16	TRBJ1-2	TRBD1
TGTGCCAGCAGTTTAGAAAGGGGGGCCCTCACAGATACGCAGTATTTT	CASSLERGALTDTQYF	-	TRBV27	TRBJ2-3	-
TGTGCCATCAGGAGACCCAATGAAAAACTGTTTTTT	CAIRRPNEKLFF	-	TRBV6-5	TRBJ1-4	-
TGTGCCAGCAGCTCGTCCGTGGGGGTCAGTTCACCCCTCCACTTT	CASSSSVGVSSPLHF	-	TRBV7-9	TRBJ1-6	-
TGTGCCACCAGTGACGACAAGACCGGGGCTAGGGTCTATGGCTACACCTTC	CATSDDKTGARVYGYTF	-	TRBV24-1	TRBJ1-2	-
TGTGCCAGCAGCTTAGTAATTCGGACAGACGCGGACCACACCATATATTTT	CASSLVIRTDADHTIYF	-	TRBV7-9	TRBJ1-3	-
TGTGCCAGTAGGGAAGGGAGCGTAAATTCACCCCTCCACTTT	CASREGSVNSPLHF	-	TRBV19	TRBJ1-6	-
TGTGCCAGCAGTACCTCTAGCGGTCACGGCGGGGAGCTGTTTTTT	CASSTSSGHGGELFF	-	TRBV6-6	TRBJ2-2	TRBD2
TGTGCCAGCAGAGGTCGCAGTTACGAGCAGTACTTC	CASRGRSYEQYF	once	TRBV12-3/TRBV12-4	TRBJ2-7	-
TGTGCCAGCAGGGGCAGGGGCACCATATATTTT	CASRGRGTIYF	-	TRBV7-6	TRBJ1-3	-
TGTGCCAGCAGCCATAGTCCAGATACGCAGTATTTT	CASSHSPDTQYF	-	TRBV6-1	TRBJ2-3	-
TGTGCTACTGGGAGTGAAAAACTGTTTTTT	CATGSEKLFF	-	TRBV7-9	TRBJ1-4	-
TGTGCCAGCAGGCGACAGGGGGCTCGTAACACAGATACGCAGTATTTT	CASRRQGARNTDTQYF	-	TRBV28	TRBJ2-3	TRBD1
TGTGCCAGCAGCAAAGAACCTGATATGAACACTGAAGCTTTCTTT	CASSKEPDMNTEAFF	-	TRBV21-1	TRBJ1-1	-
TGTGCCAGCTCTCTCACGAACACCGGGGAGCTGTTTTTT	CASSLTNTGELFF	once	TRBV3-1/TRBV3-2	TRBJ2-2	-
TGTGCCAGCAGCTTAAGAAACGAAAAACTGTTTTTT	CASSLRNEKLFF	-	TRBV7-2	TRBJ1-4	-